The sequence of this T cell receptor (beta chain) was determined in a study of neurological immune-mediated disorders. There are many counts of this clonotype. The time point denotes: longitudinal time-point 1 (baseline). Template-switch 5'RACE cDNA synthesis added a 10-nucleotide unique molecular identifier. TCRdb reprocessed the 5' RACE reads with MiXCR, giving one entry per CDR3 protein. Of some 77,000 distinct CDR3 sequences detected, roughly 15% appear once; the ten largest clones hold 3.5% to 5.5%. Germline values: CDR1 MDHEN, CDR2 SYDVKM. The V end lost 3 bases, the J end lost 2 bases, and 15 bases lay between the germline ends. This CDR3 has 16 residues.

The chain carries TRBV28 and TRBJ2-3; D is uncertain. Sequenced material: PBMCs. The clonotype originates from a female donor with HTLV-1-associated myelopathy (HAM/TSP). CDR3 coding DNA: TGTGCCAGCAGTTTGGATCCTGAAAGGGACACAGATACGCAGTATTTT. This sequence encodes CASSLDPERDTDTQYF.